This section outlines one TCR beta chain sequence together with its context. This specimen comes from a study of cytomegalovirus exposure and HLA in healthy donors. Study information: Unique TCRs numbering roughly 85 million, obtained from HLA-typed donors, made up an early data release.

PCR was performed using 60 Vbeta and 13 Jbeta primers. Sequencing used immunoSEQ multiplex PCR; TCRdb keeps in-frame clones, though not all of them. The sample records roughly 100,000 clones, over 70% being singletons. The CDR3 extends over 12 amino acids. Trimming shortened V by 6 bases and J by 0 bases, and 6 bases separated the two germline ends. Germline loops: CDR1 SEHNR, CDR2 FQNEAQ (reference sequence). Sequenced input: PBMCs. V usage is TRBV7-9 and J usage is TRBJ2-7; D is unclear. The TCR comes from a middle-aged woman in good health and CMV-seropositive. The CDR3 DNA follows: TGTGCCAGCAGACTTCGCTCCTACGAGCAGTACTTC. This encodes CASRLRSYEQYF.